This section outlines one T cell receptor (beta chain) sequence together with its context. J lost 1 base, V lost 3 bases, and 4 bases had no gene match. Germline values: CDR1 LNHDA, CDR2 SQIVND (reference sequence). The CDR3 is 15 amino acids. The investigators amplified TCR beta CDR3 regions from RNA transcripts. The TCR CDR3 first-round RT-PCR relied on the HTBI primer set. A single record per CDR3 protein comes from TCRdb applying MiXCR to the multiplex PCR reads. The repertoire has 25,000 to 30,000 distinct CDR3 sequences, around 40% of them found once; the top ten carry about a tenth. Diagnoses used clinical symptoms, serum thyroxine and TRAb, thyroid ultrasound and orbital computed tomography. This specimen comes from a study of T cells in Graves' hyperthyroidism and ophthalmopathy.

The sequence derives from a woman younger than 45 with Graves' hyperthyroidism. J is TRBJ2-7 and V is TRBV19, with 9 bases aligning to TRBD2. The sample comprised blood. Here the CDR3 reads CASSIRTSVSYEQYF. The CDR3, as DNA: TGTGCCAGTAGTATCCGGACTAGCGTTTCCTACGAGCAGTACTTC.